This TCR beta chain came from a study of cytomegalovirus exposure and HLA in healthy donors. Repertoires were generated with immunoSEQ multiplex PCR, while TCRdb's copy carries only in-frame clones and drops some. The sample gives approximately 120,000 clones, about 96% of which show up once; 1.7% is in the top ten. The germline gives CDR1 MNHNS, CDR2 SASEGT. J lost 3 bases, V lost 3 bases, and 8 bases had no gene match. This CDR3 spans 15 amino acids. V and J are TRBV6-1 and TRBJ2-7, with 7 bases aligning to TRBD1. Sequenced sample: PBMCs. The TCR comes from a man aged 18 to 29 in good health and CMV-seronegative. CDR3 sequence reads: CASSDQPGTDYEQYF. CDR3 nucleotide sequence: TGTGCCAGCAGTGACCAACCCGGGACAGACTACGAGCAGTACTTC.